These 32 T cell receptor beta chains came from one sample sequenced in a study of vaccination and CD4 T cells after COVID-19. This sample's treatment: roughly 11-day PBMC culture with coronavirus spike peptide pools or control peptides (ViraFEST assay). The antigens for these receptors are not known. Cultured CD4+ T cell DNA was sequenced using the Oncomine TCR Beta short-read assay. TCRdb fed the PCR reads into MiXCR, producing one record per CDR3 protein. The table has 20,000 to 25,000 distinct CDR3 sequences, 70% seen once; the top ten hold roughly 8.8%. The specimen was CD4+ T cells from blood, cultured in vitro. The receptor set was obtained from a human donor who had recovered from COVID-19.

The CDR3 protein is CSARVNLRQGSAFF. The CDR3 DNA sequence: TGCAGTGCTAGAGTGAACCTGCGGCAGGGGTCTGCTTTCTTT. V and J are TRBV20-1 and TRBJ1-1; D might be TRBD1 (6 bases). In germline, CDR1 is DFQATT, CDR2 SNEGSKA (reference sequence). The CDR3 has 14 residues. Trimming removed 1 base from V and 11 bases from J, with 20 bases in between.

This CDR3 reads CASSPGLANTGELFF. DNA of the CDR3: TGTGCCAGCTCACCGGGATTAGCGAACACCGGGGAGCTGTTTTTT. The chain recombines TRBV18 with TRBJ2-2; D unclear. Per germline, CDR1 KGHSH and CDR2 LQKENI. Trimming took 3 bases from V and 0 from J, leaving 8 bases between them. The CDR3 is 15 residues long.

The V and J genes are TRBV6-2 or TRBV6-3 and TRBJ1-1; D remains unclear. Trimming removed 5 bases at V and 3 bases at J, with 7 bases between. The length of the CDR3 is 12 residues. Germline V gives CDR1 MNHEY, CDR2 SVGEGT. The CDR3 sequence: CASSRGYTEAFF. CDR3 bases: TGTGCCAGCAGTAGAGGTTACACTGAAGCTTTCTTT.

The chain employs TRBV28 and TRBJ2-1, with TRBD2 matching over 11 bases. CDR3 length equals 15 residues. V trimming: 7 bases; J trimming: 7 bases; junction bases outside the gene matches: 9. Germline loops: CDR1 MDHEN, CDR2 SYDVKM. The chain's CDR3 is CASMLAGGRDNEQFF. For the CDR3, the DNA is TGTGCCAGCATGCTAGCGGGGGGTCGGGATAATGAGCAGTTCTTC.

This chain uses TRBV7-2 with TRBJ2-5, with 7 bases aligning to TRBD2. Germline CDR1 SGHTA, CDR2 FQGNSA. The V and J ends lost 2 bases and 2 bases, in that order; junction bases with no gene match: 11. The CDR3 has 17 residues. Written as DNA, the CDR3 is TGTGCCAGCAGCTTATTCGTTGGCGGGAGAGTACAAGAGACCCAGTACTTC. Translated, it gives CASSLFVGGRVQETQYF.

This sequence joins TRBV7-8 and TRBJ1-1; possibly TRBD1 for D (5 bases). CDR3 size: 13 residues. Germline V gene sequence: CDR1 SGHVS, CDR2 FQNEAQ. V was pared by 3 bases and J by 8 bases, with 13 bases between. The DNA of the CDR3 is TGTGCCAGCAGCTTCCGGGACCTTGAGGAAGCTTTCTTT. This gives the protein CASSFRDLEEAFF.

The CDR3, as DNA: TGTGCCAGCAGCCCCGGGACTGAACCCACCGGGGAGCTGTTTTTT. This sequence encodes CASSPGTEPTGELFF. The chain carries TRBV6-2 or TRBV6-3 and TRBJ2-2, with TRBD2 as a possible D gene (6 bases). The CDR3 extends over 15 amino acids. Trimming took 6 bases from V and 4 from J, leaving 15 bases between them. CDR1 and CDR2 from the germline V gene are MNHEY and SVGEGT.

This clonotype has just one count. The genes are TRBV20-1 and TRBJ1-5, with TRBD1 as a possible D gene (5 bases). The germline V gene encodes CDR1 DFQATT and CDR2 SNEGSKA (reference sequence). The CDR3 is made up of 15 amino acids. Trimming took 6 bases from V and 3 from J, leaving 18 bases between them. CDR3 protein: CSARGGDGDNQPQHF. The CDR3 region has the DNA TGCAGTGCCCGTGGTGGGGACGGAGACAATCAGCCCCAGCATTTT.

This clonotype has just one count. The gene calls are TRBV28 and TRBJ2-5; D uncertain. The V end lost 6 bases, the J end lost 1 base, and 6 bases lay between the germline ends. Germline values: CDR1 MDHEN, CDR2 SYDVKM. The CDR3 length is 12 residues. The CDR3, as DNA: TGTGCCAGCAGATCGCTCCAAGAGACCCAGTACTTC. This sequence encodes CASRSLQETQYF.

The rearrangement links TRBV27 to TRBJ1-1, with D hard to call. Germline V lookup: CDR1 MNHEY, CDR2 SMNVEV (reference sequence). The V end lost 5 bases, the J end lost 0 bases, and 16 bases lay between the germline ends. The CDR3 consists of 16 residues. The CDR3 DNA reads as TGTGCCAGCAGTCCACCCCGGTGGCCCATGAACACTGAAGCTTTCTTT. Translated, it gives CASSPPRWPMNTEAFF.

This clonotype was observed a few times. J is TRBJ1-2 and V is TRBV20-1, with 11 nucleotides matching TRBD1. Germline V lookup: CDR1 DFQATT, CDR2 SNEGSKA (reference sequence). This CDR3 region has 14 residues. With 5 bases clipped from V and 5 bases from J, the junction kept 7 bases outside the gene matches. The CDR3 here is CSAADRGLTYGYTF. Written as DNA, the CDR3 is TGCAGTGCTGCGGACAGGGGGCTAACTTATGGCTACACCTTC.

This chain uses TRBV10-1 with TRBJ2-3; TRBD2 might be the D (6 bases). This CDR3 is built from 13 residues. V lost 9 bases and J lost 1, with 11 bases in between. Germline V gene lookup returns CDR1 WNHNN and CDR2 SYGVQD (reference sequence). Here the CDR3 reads CARGREGTDTQYF. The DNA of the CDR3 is TGCGCCAGAGGAAGGGAGGGCACAGATACGCAGTATTTT.

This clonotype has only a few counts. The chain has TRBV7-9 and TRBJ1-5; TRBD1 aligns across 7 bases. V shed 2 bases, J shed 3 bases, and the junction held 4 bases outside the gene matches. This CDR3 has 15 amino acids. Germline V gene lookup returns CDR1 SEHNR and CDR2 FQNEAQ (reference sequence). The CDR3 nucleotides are TGTGCCAGCAGCTTACGAGGACAGGTCAATCAGCCCCAGCATTTT. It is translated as CASSLRGQVNQPQHF.

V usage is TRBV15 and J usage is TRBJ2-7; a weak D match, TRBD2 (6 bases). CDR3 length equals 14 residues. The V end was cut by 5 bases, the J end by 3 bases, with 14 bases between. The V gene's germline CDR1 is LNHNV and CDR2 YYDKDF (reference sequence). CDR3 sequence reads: CATSPGGGRYEQYF. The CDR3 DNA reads TGTGCCACCAGCCCTGGGGGAGGACGCTACGAGCAGTACTTC.

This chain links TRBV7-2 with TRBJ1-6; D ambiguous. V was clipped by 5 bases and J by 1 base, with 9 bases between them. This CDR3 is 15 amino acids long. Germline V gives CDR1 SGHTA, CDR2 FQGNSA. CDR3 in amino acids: CASSGRRSYNSPLHF. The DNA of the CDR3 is TGTGCCAGCAGCGGAAGGAGGTCCTATAATTCACCCCTCCACTTT. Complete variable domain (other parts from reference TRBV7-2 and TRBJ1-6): GAGVSQSPSNKVTEKGKDVELRCDPISGHTALYWYRQSLGQGLEFLIYFQGNSAPDKSGLPSDRFSAERTGGSVSTLTIQRTQQEDSAVYLCASSGRRSYNSPLHFGNGTRLTVT.

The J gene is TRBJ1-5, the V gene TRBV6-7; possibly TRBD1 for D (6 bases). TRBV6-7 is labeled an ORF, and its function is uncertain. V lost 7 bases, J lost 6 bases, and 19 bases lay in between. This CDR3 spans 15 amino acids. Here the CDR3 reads CASKTGWTMGQPQHF. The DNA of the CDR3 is TGTGCCAGCAAAACAGGGTGGACTATGGGTCAGCCCCAGCATTTT.

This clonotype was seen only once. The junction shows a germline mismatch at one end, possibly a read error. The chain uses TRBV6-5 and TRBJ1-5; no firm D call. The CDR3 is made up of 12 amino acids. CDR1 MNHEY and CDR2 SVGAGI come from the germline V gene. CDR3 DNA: TGTGCCAGCAGTTACCCGGGCCAGCCCCGGCATTTT. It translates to CASSYPGQPRHF.

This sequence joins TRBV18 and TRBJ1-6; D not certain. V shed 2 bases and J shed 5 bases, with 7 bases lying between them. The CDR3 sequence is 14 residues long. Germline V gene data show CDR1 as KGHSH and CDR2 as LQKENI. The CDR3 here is CASSPESNNSPLHF. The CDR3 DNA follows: TGTGCCAGCTCACCAGAAAGTAATAATTCACCCCTCCACTTT.

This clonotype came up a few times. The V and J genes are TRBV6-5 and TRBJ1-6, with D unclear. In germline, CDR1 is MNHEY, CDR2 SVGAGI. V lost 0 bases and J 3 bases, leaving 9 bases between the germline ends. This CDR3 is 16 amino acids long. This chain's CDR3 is CASSYSYLLYNSPLHF. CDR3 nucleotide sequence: TGTGCCAGCAGTTACTCGTACCTCCTCTATAATTCACCCCTCCACTTT.

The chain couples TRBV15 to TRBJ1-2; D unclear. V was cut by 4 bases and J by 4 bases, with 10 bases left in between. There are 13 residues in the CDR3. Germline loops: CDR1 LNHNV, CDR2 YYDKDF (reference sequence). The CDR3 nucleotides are TGTGCCACCAGCATAGGGAGGAGCTATGGCTACACCTTC. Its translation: CATSIGRSYGYTF.

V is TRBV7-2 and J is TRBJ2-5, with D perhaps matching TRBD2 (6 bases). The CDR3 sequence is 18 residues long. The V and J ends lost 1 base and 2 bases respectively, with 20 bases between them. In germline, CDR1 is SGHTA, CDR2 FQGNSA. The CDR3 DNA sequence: TGTGCCAGCAGCTTAGGGGGATTAGCGGAAGGACAACAAGAGACCCAGTACTTC. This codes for CASSLGGLAEGQQETQYF.

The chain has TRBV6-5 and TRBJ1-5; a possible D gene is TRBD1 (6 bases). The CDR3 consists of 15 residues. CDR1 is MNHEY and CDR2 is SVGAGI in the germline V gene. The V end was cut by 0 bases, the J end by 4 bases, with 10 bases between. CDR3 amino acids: CASSYSWTENQPQHF. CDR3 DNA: TGTGCCAGCAGTTACTCATGGACAGAAAATCAGCCCCAGCATTTT.

This chain's CDR3 is CATSSQLTNTEAFF. The CDR3 nucleotides are TGTGCCACCAGCAGTCAGCTGACGAACACTGAAGCTTTCTTT. This chain links TRBV15 with TRBJ1-1, with unresolved D. CDR1 LNHNV and CDR2 YYDKDF come from the germline V gene (reference sequence). The V end lost 3 bases, the J end lost 1 base, and 9 bases lay between the germline ends. The CDR3 sequence is 14 residues long.

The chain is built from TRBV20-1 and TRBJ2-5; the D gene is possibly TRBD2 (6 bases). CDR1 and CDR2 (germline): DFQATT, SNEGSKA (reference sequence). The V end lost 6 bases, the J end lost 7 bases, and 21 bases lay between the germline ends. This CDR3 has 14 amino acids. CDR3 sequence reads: CSARYRPSARTQYF. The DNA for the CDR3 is TGCAGTGCCAGGTACCGCCCTAGCGCAAGGACCCAGTACTTC.

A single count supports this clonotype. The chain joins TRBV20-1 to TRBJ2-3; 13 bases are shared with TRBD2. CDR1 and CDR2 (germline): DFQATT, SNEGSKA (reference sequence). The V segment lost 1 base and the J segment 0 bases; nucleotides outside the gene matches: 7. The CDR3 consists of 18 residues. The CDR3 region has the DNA TGCAGTGCTAGAGGGGGGGGGACTAGCGGGGTGAGCACAGATACGCAGTATTTT. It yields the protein CSARGGGTSGVSTDTQYF.

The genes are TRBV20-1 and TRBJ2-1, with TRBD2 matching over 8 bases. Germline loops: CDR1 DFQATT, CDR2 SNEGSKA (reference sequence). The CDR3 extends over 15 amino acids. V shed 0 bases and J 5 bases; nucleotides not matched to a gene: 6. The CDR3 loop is CSARDTGRANNEQFF. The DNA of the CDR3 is TGCAGTGCTAGAGATACCGGGAGGGCTAACAATGAGCAGTTCTTC.

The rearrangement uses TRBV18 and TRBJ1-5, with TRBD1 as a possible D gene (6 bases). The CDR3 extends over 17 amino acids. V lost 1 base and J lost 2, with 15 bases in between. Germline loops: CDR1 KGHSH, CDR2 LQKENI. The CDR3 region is CASSPLEGGLGNQPQHF. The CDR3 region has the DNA TGTGCCAGCTCACCACTGGAGGGGGGATTGGGCAATCAGCCCCAGCATTTT.

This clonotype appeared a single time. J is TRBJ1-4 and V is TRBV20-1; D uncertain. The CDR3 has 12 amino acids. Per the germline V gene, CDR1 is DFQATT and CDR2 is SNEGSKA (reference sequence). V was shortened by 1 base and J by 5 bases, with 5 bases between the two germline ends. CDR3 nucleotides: TGCAGTGCTAGAGTGGGAAATGAAAAACTGTTTTTT. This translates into CSARVGNEKLFF.

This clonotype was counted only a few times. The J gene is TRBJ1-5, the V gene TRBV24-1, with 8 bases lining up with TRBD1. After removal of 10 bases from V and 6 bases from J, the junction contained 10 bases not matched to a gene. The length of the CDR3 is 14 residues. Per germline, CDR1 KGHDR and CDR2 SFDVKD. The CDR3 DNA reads TGTGCCACGGTCAGGCAGGGGGCCGGTCAGCCCCAGCATTTT. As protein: CATVRQGAGQPQHF.

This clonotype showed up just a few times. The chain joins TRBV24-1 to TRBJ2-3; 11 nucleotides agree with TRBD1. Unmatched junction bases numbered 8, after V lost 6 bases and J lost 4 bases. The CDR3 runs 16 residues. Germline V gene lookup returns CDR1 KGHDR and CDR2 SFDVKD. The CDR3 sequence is CATSPRDRGGADTQYF. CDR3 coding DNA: TGTGCCACCAGTCCTAGGGACAGGGGGGGCGCAGATACGCAGTATTTT.

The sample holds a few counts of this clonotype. The CDR3 here is CASSSLDRGRGYTF. The CDR3 DNA sequence: TGTGCCAGCAGTTCACTCGACAGGGGTCGGGGCTACACCTTC. This chain joins TRBV27 and TRBJ1-2; 8 nucleotides match TRBD1. Germline V CDR1 and CDR2: MNHEY, SMNVEV (reference sequence). V lost 4 bases to trimming and J lost 8 bases; unmatched junction nucleotides: 9. CDR3 length: 14 amino acids.

The CDR3 loop reads CASSYFGTTSGIGYEQYF. In nucleotides, the CDR3 is TGTGCCAGCAGTTACTTCGGCACAACTAGCGGGATAGGCTACGAGCAGTACTTC. The rearrangement uses TRBV6-2 or TRBV6-3 and TRBJ2-7, with 10 bases matching TRBD2. Trimming removed 1 base from V and 3 bases from J; junction bases left unmatched: 12. The CDR3 is 18 residues long. Per the germline V gene, CDR1 is MNHEY and CDR2 is SVGEGT.